These 8 T cell receptor beta chains were sequenced from one sample in a study of T cell responses to AZD1222 COVID-19 vaccine. The protocol was immunoSEQ multiplex PCR, while the TCRdb copy is restricted to in-frame clones and leaves out a portion. The sample contains 120,000 to 150,000 clones, more than 75% of which appear only once. The sample was peripheral blood, taken 28 days after the second AZD1222 dose. These receptors were taken from an adult who received the AZD1222 COVID-19 vaccine.

CDR3 amino acids: CASSLRELLETQYF. The CDR3, as DNA: TGTGCCAGCAGTTTGAGGGAGTTGTTAGAGACCCAGTACTTC. The chain joins TRBV28 to TRBJ2-5, with a possible D match to TRBD2 (5 bases). V was shortened by 3 bases and J by 4 bases, with 12 bases between the two germline ends. Germline V gene sequence: CDR1 MDHEN, CDR2 SYDVKM. CDR3 size: 14 residues.

The CDR3 spells CASRDVSYEQYF. Here the CDR3 DNA reads TGTGCCAGCCGGGACGTCTCCTACGAGCAGTACTTC. V gene TRBV10-3 combines with J gene TRBJ2-7; either TRBD1 or TRBD2 may supply D (5 bases each). The V end was cut by 10 bases, the J end by 0 bases, with 10 bases between. This CDR3 has 12 residues. Germline CDR1 is ENHRY and CDR2 is SYGVKD.

The genes are TRBV27 and TRBJ2-3; 8 bases map to TRBD2. V was clipped by 1 base and J by 5 bases; unmatched bases: 8. Germline V CDR1 and CDR2: MNHEY, SMNVEV (reference sequence). This CDR3 has 16 residues. The CDR3 loop is CASSLWGGGLVDTQYF. Written as DNA, the CDR3 is TGTGCCAGCAGTTTATGGGGCGGGGGGCTTGTAGATACGCAGTATTTT.

The CDR3 coding sequence is TGTGCCAGCAGCTTAGTGTCGACGCAAGGGACGCAGTATTTT. Protein product: CASSLVSTQGTQYF. The gene calls are TRBV11-2 and TRBJ2-3; D call uncertain. V was pared by 1 base and J by 9 bases, with 14 bases between. CDR3 length: 14 residues. The germline CDR1 and CDR2 sequences are SGHAT and FQNNGV.

In the case of this clone: This sample also contains other DNA sequences that code for the same CDR3. The chain recombines TRBV19 with TRBJ2-5; 8 bases are a match to TRBD2. After removal of 5 bases from V and 4 bases from J, the junction contained 3 bases not matched to a gene. Germline values: CDR1 LNHDA, CDR2 SQIVND (reference sequence). The CDR3 runs 13 residues. The CDR3 reads CASSLSGGETQYF. For the CDR3, the DNA is TGTGCCAGTAGTCTGAGCGGGGGAGAGACCCAGTACTTC.

The rearrangement uses TRBV24-1 and TRBJ2-1; D tentatively reads TRBD1 or TRBD2 (5 bases each). The CDR3 runs 15 residues. The germline V gene encodes CDR1 KGHDR and CDR2 SFDVKD. V was pared by 4 bases and J by 4 bases, with 13 bases between. The CDR3 bases are TGTGCCACCAGTGACCCGGGACGGGGATACAATGAGCAGTTCTTC. This translates into CATSDPGRGYNEQFF.

Only a few counts were recorded for this clone. J is TRBJ2-7 and V is TRBV15; the match to TRBD2 covers 12 bases. The CDR3 sequence is 16 residues long. V shed 2 bases, J shed 1 base, and the junction held 3 bases outside the gene matches. Per the germline V gene, CDR1 is LNHNV and CDR2 is YYDKDF (reference sequence). DNA for the CDR3: TGTGCCACCAGCAGACCGGGACTAGCGGGTTCCTACGAGCAGTACTTC. Its translation: CATSRPGLAGSYEQYF.

This sequence joins TRBV5-1 and TRBJ2-3; weak D call: TRBD1 (5 bases). V was pared by 1 base and J by 4 bases, with 16 bases between. Germline V CDR1 and CDR2: SGHRS, YFSETQ. The CDR3 has 16 amino acids. CDR3 region: CASSLSTIGASDTQYF. The CDR3 coding sequence is TGCGCCAGCAGCTTGTCAACGATTGGGGCCTCAGATACGCAGTATTTT.